This TCR beta chain emerged from a study of STAT5B mutations in CD4+ large granular lymphocyte leukemia (dated by TCRdb to 2021 to 2024). The study in broad terms: Among the healthy controls, the CDR3 'QG' motif was associated with a particular HLA allele. The study compared the TCRbeta repertoires of patients with CD4+ T-cell large granular lymphocyte leukemia against those of healthy blood donors. Flow cytometry on FACSCanto II or FACSVerse confirmed that purified fractions exceeded 95% purity among lymphocytes.

The healthy control group was made up of fewer than 40 blood donors, and the Finnish Red Cross blood service supplied their buffy coats. All TCR-sequenced material derived from peripheral blood: patient blood samples and healthy donor buffy coats. Ficoll-Hypaque gradient centrifugation was used to isolate peripheral blood mononuclear cells. For the healthy controls, CD4+ cells were obtained from buffy coats by magnetic purification. The Gentra Puregene Cell and Tissue kit was used for genomic DNA extraction, and quantification was performed on a Qubit 2.0 fluorometer. What the authors observed across the whole study: Main leukemic clonotypes were private to each patient, although 20% to 25% of the main leukemic clonotypes were found at low frequency in the non-leukemic repertoires of other patients. CD4-sorted patient repertoires appeared more clonal than healthy CD4+ repertoires, and this difference persisted after removing the putative leukemic clones. The data were not HLA-matched, and the higher clonality in CD4+ T-LGLL than in CD8+ T-LGLL could be due to the relatively small sample size. TRBV06-family usage was enriched among the top patient clones (8/27) compared with healthy controls (2/35).

V is reduced by 0 bases and J by 1 base, leaving a spacing of 7 bases between them. CDR1 and CDR2, looked up from the germline V gene, are SGHAT and FQNNGV. Counted from cysteine to valine, this CDR3 has 14 amino acids. Of the read, only the CDR3 DNA is kept; its 42 bases are in frame from base 1. Note on this clone: The specificity of this receptor is unknown. Base qualities are not recorded, but no much larger clone differs from it by a single base.

The immunoSEQ assay at survey resolution was applied to genomic DNA for sequencing of TCRbeta rearrangements. The paper's data handling went like this. In the TCR sequencing data, the smallest productive clonotype frequency that could be detected was 2.59 x 10-5. Only productive TCRbeta rearrangements, meaning sequences that were complete and in-frame, were kept for the analyses. The clonality of each sample was calculated as Simpson clonality in the immunoSEQ Analyzer version 3.0. Clones were categorized by frequency as very rare, small, medium, large (1-20%) or hyperexpanded (>20%). Generation probabilities were estimated with OLGA 1.2.3, V-gene circos plots were made with VDJtools, specificities were searched in VDJdb, and CDR3 motifs were identified with GLIPH. TCRdb limited this immuneACCESS table to in-frame rearrangements with V and J called. A share of clones is missing; checked studies link under half to unresolved V genes, and the rest is unexplained. V and J calls and clone size follow that table, whereas D and trimming were derived from the DNA. This sample holds around 28,000 clones; roughly 79% were observed only once. The top ten clones comprise around 0.98% of the sample.

The chain couples TRBV11-2 to TRBJ2-7, with no confident D gene call. The clonotype comes from a human donor in good health. The specimen sequenced was CD4+ T cells from blood buffy coats. At the DNA level, the sequence is TGTGCCAGCAGCTTAGAGGTGGTATCCTACGAGCAGTACGTC. Translation gives CASSLEVVSYEQYV.